The clone carrying this TCR beta chain has more than one count but fewer than ten. Its antigen remains unidentified. This specimen belongs to a study of post-analysis software for immune sequencing data. Regarding the study as a whole: Among four to six TRBV segments more frequent in patients than controls were TRBV5-6, TRBV5-1 and TRBV20-1.

Germline V gene lookup returns CDR1 MGHDK and CDR2 SYGVNS. V was clipped by 2 bases and J by 2 bases; unmatched bases: 3. The CDR3 loop spans 15 amino acids. The TCR beta cDNA libraries contained unique molecular identifiers. TCRdb re-called the PCR reads through MiXCR, storing one row per CDR3 protein. The table lists 650,000 to 850,000 distinct CDR3 sequences, approximately 53% of them singletons. Source material: blood. The sequence derives from a girl aged 5-17 years with multiple sclerosis. The rearrangement uses TRBV25-1 and TRBJ1-2, with TRBD1 matching over 9 bases. The CDR3 loop is CASSEPGTGNYGYTF. In nucleotides, the CDR3 is TGTGCCAGCAGTGAACCCGGGACAGGGAACTATGGCTACACCTTC.